This T cell receptor beta chain was observed in a study of cytomegalovirus exposure and HLA in healthy donors. This PCR relied on a set of 60 Vbeta primers and 13 Jbeta primers. Data came from immunoSEQ multiplex PCR; TCRdb stores just in-frame clones and leaves some out. The table records around 170,000 clones, approximately 84% of them present only once. Study observations and caveats: It was only CMV serostatus that was available as immune exposure information.

As concerns this clone: Its cognate antigen is unknown.

The sequence came from a man in his forties or fifties in good health and CMV-seropositive. Material: PBMCs.

The CDR3 region is CASSLGSSGYNEQFF. In DNA, the CDR3 is TGTGCCAGCAGCTTGGGGTCTAGCGGCTACAATGAGCAGTTCTTC. This chain uses TRBV5-5 with TRBJ2-1; 7 bases line up with TRBD2. This CDR3 contains 15 residues. After removal of 0 bases from V and 3 bases from J, the junction contained 3 bases not matched to a gene. Germline CDR1 SGHKS, CDR2 YYEKEE (reference sequence).